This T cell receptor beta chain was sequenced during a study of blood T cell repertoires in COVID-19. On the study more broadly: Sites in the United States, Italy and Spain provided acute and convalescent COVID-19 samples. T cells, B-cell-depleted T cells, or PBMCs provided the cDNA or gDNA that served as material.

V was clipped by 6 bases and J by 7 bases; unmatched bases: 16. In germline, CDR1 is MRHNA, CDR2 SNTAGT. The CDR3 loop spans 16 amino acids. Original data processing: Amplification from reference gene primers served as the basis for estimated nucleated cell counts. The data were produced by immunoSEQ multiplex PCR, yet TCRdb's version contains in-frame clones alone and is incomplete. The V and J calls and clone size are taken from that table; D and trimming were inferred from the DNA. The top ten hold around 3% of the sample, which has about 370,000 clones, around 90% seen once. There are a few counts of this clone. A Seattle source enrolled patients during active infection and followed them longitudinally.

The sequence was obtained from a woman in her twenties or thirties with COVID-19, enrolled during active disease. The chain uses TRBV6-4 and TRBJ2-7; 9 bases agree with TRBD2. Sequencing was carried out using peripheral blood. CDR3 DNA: TGTGCCAGCAGGTCCCGTCCCTGCGGGGGGGCCGGTGAGCAGTACTTC. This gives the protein CASRSRPCGGAGEQYF.